The rows below give T cell receptor beta chains drawn from one sample of a study of blood T cell repertoires in COVID-19. The assay was immunoSEQ multiplex PCR, and TCRdb's table has in-frame clones only and misses some. The profile shows 190,000 or so clones, 80% to 90% of them singletons. The sample consisted of peripheral blood. The receptors here all came from a man aged 50 or older with active or convalescent COVID-19. The CDR3 runs from the conserved cysteine through the conserved F or W. Each record gives: V gene, J gene, clone size, D gene, CDR3 DNA, CDR3 protein. D genes are given only for firm matches. The size field is filled for only some rows; it gives once, few, many or a size class.

>TRBV27|TRBJ2-7|.|TRBD2
TGTGCCAGCAGGGGGGGGACTAGCGGAGTATACGAGCAGTACTTC
CASRGGTSGVYEQYF
>TRBV9|TRBJ2-3|once|.
TGTGCCAGCAGCGCCCTCGAGGGGGCCTCCTTCGGGGGGCAGTATTTT
CASSALEGASFGGQYF
>TRBV6-6|TRBJ1-4|.|.
TGTGCCAGCAGTTACTCCAGGACTAATGAAAAACTGTTTTTT
CASSYSRTNEKLFF
>TRBV4-3|TRBJ2-7|.|TRBD1
TGCGCCAGCAGCCAAGAATGGGGACAGGGATTCCACGAGCAGTACTTC
CASSQEWGQGFHEQYF
>TRBV5-1|TRBJ2-3|.|.
TGCGCCAGCAGCTCGGCCGGAGGGAGCACAGATACGCAGTATTTT
CASSSAGGSTDTQYF
>TRBV2|TRBJ1-1|.|.
TGTGCCAGCAGTGAACTCCTTTCTAACACTGAAGCTTTCTTT
CASSELLSNTEAFF
>TRBV6-5|TRBJ1-1|.|.
TGTGCCAGCAGGGTACAGGGACCCACTGAAGCTTTCTTT
CASRVQGPTEAFF
>TRBV28|TRBJ2-7|once|.
TGTGCCAGCAGTTTGGAGGGCCAGGGGGTTACCAACGAGCAGTACTTC
CASSLEGQGVTNEQYF
>TRBV5-1|TRBJ2-7|.|TRBD1
TGCGCCAGCAGCTCTAGGGGACAGGCTAGCATAACCGCCTACGAGCAGTACTTC
CASSSRGQASITAYEQYF
>TRBV6-6|TRBJ2-1|.|TRBD2
TGTGCCAGCAGTTACTCGACCTCTAGCGGGGGGTGGCAGTTCTTC
CASSYSTSSGGWQFF
>TRBV27|TRBJ2-5|.|TRBD1
TGTGCCAGCAGCGCCCTGGGGACAGGGCACCAAGAGACCCAGTACTTC
CASSALGTGHQETQYF
>TRBV19|TRBJ2-6|.|.
TGTGCCAGTAGTATCAGGGCCAACGTCCTGACTTTC
CASSIRANVLTF
>TRBV30|TRBJ1-2|.|TRBD1
TGTGCCTGGAGCCTAGGGACAGGGATCGATAGCTATGGCTACACCTTC
CAWSLGTGIDSYGYTF
>TRBV19|TRBJ1-4|.|.
TGTGCCAGTAGGAGAACAGGGAAACCAACTAATGAAAAACTGTTTTTT
CASRRTGKPTNEKLFF
>TRBV10-2|TRBJ2-1|.|.
TGCGCCAGCATCGGGAGCGACAATGAGCAGTTCTTC
CASIGSDNEQFF
>TRBV9|TRBJ1-2|.|TRBD1
TGTGCCAGCAGCGGGTTGGACAGGGTGGGTGGCTACACCTTC
CASSGLDRVGGYTF
>TRBV5-8|TRBJ1-2|.|TRBD1
TGTGCCAGCAGCGTGGGACAGGCATATGGCTACACCTTC
CASSVGQAYGYTF
>TRBV5-6|TRBJ1-4|.|.
TGTGCCAGCAGCTTGGAACAGGGTGATAATGAAAAACTGTTTTTT
CASSLEQGDNEKLFF
>TRBV28|TRBJ1-2|.|.
TGTGCCAGCAGTTCGACCGACAGGCTCTATGGCTACACCTTC
CASSSTDRLYGYTF
>TRBV7-9|TRBJ1-2|.|TRBD1
TGTGCCAGCAGCTTAGCGATGTTGGGACAGGGGGACACCTTC
CASSLAMLGQGDTF
>TRBV2|TRBJ2-3|.|TRBD2
TGTGCCAGCAGTGAATCGGCGGGAGGGCCTGTAGATACGCAGTATTTT
CASSESAGGPVDTQYF
>TRBV27|TRBJ2-3|.|TRBD2
TGTGCCAGCAGTCCTATTAGCGGGAGGCGGTCCGTTAAGGGCACAGATACGCAGTATTTT
CASSPISGRRSVKGTDTQYF
>TRBV21-1|TRBJ1-6|.|.
TGTGCCAGCATCCCCCCTCTCATGACAGGGTCAGGGTCACCCCTCCACTTT
CASIPPLMTGSGSPLHF
>TRBV7-2|TRBJ1-4|.|.
TGTGCCAGCAGCTTAATCGGGCAGGGCCTGGGGGAAAAACTGTTTTTT
CASSLIGQGLGEKLFF
>TRBV5-1|TRBJ2-6|.|.
TGCGCCAGCAGCTTGGGTACAGGTTCCGGGGCCAACGTCCTGACTTTC
CASSLGTGSGANVLTF
>TRBV7-2|TRBJ2-3|few|TRBD2
TGTGCCAGCAGCTTAGGTAGCGGGCCTAGCACAGATACGCAGTATTTT
CASSLGSGPSTDTQYF
>TRBV7-8|TRBJ2-5|.|TRBD2
TGTGCCAGCAGCTTAGCGGCTAGCGGGGGCCAAGAGACCCAGTACTTC
CASSLAASGGQETQYF
>TRBV5-1|TRBJ1-1|.|TRBD1
TGCGCCAGCAGCCCGCAGACAGGGTTGGACACTGAAGCTTTCTTT
CASSPQTGLDTEAFF
>TRBV4-1|TRBJ2-3|.|TRBD1
TGCGCCAGCAGCCCCCCGCAGGGGGAAATAAACACAGATACGCAGTATTTT
CASSPPQGEINTDTQYF
>TRBV20-1|TRBJ1-5|.|TRBD1
TGCAGTGCTAGTAAGACAGGGGGCAGACAGCCCCAGCATTTT
CSASKTGGRQPQHF
>TRBV5-4|TRBJ2-1|.|TRBD2
TGTGCAGTTTACAGGGTCCCGACTAGCGGGAGGAGAGGCAATGAGCAGTTCTTC
CAVYRVPTSGRRGNEQFF
>TRBV6-5|TRBJ1-5|.|TRBD1
TGTGCCAGCCTGGAAACAGGGGGAGGCCAGCCCCAGCATTTT
CASLETGGGQPQHF
>TRBV5-1|TRBJ2-6|.|TRBD1
TGCGCCAGCAGCCTCCCCCGGGACAGGGGGGGTTCTGGGGCCAACGTCCTGACTTTC
CASSLPRDRGGSGANVLTF
>TRBV30|TRBJ1-1|.|TRBD1
TGTGCCTGGAGTCCCCGGGACAGGGGGGACACTGAAGCTTTCTTT
CAWSPRDRGDTEAFF
>TRBV28|TRBJ2-2|.|TRBD2
TGTGCCAGCAGTTCCCCCTGGACTAGCGGGGTTAAAGTGAACACCGGGGAGCTGTTTTTT
CASSSPWTSGVKVNTGELFF
>TRBV4-3|TRBJ1-4|.|.
TGCGCCAGCAGCCAAGATCGGGGTCCTAATGAAAAACTGTTTTTT
CASSQDRGPNEKLFF
>TRBV7-2|TRBJ1-4|.|TRBD1
TGTGCCAGCAGCTCGGGACAGGGGGCAAGACTGTTTTTT
CASSSGQGARLFF
>TRBV19|TRBJ1-5|once|.
TGTGCCAGTAGTATTAGTCTTCGGGGAAATCAGCCCCAGCATTTT
CASSISLRGNQPQHF
>TRBV5-8|TRBJ2-1|once|TRBD2
TGTGCCAGCAGCTTGCCTTATGGGACTAGCAGATCCTACAATGAGCAGTTCTTC
CASSLPYGTSRSYNEQFF
>TRBV7-9|TRBJ2-1|.|.
TGTGCCAGCAGCCCCACCCCAGGTTCTTCCTACAATGAGCAGTTCTTC
CASSPTPGSSYNEQFF
>TRBV13|TRBJ2-7|once|TRBD1
TGTGCCAGCACCTTAGGACAGGGGGGCTACGAGCAGTACTTC
CASTLGQGGYEQYF
>TRBV9|TRBJ1-4|.|.
TGTGCCAGCAGCGAGGCCCTGGGAGGGAATGAAAAACTGTTTTTT
CASSEALGGNEKLFF
>TRBV4-1|TRBJ1-1|.|.
TGCGCCAGCAGCCAAGGGCGGGGTGGGACTCCTGGACCGAACACTGAAGCTTTCTTT
CASSQGRGGTPGPNTEAFF
>TRBV28|TRBJ2-2|.|TRBD2
TGTGCCGCAGTGCGGGGGAGCACCGGGGAGCTGTTTTTT
CAAVRGSTGELFF
>TRBV11-3|TRBJ2-1|.|.
TGTGCCAGCAGCTGGCGGAACAATGAGCAGTTCTTC
CASSWRNNEQFF